Sequencing of this TCR beta chain was carried out in a study of shared clonotypes between healthy human individuals. Findings and caveats of the study: Clonotype sharing across several donors was observed for about 5.2% of naive CD4 clonotypes. Naive subsets, compared against memory subsets, generally had larger estimated richness values.

Naivety among CD8 cells was defined by CD45RO negativity and positive CCR7 selection, thereby excluding terminally differentiated effector memory CD45RA+ cells. As for this clone: Its antigen is undetermined.

Germline values: CDR1 MNHEY, CDR2 SVGAGI. Trimming cost V 4 bases and J 5 bases, with 14 bases left between them. CDR3 length: 14 residues. The assay was carried out at the deep level. Authors' analysis steps: In the immunoSEQ data, sequences were junction-only and lacked quality scores, so filtering differed. Sequencing used immunoSEQ multiplex PCR; TCRdb keeps in-frame clones, though not all of them. Clone size and the V and J calls come from that table; the DNA yielded D and trimming. Of millions of clones listed, roughly 91% were seen once; the top ten hold 1.5% to 2%. The TCR was taken from a man between 18 and 29 years old in good health. Some clones in this sample may be carry-over from other donors' samples. V is TRBV6-5 and J is TRBJ1-1; weak D call: TRBD1 (5 bases). The material sequenced was naive CD8+ T cells from PBMCs. The CDR3 region is CASSSTGTWTEAFF. The CDR3 coding sequence is TGTGCCAGCAGTTCCACCGGGACTTGGACTGAAGCTTTCTTT.